This T cell receptor beta chain was found in a study of OX40 agonist ivuxolimab in advanced cancers. Study as a whole: Of mixed ages from about 20 to 85 and averaging approximately 60 years, the group was around 78% male. Study observations and caveats: Clonal expansion in partial responders at 0.1-3.0 mg/kg ranked among the lowest. Not determined was the antigen specificity of the expanded peripheral T cells. Average numbers of expanded clones were greater in CD8+ T cells than in CD4+.

The table came from immunoSEQ multiplex PCR; TCRdb's copy has only in-frame clones and leaves some out. The sample shows approximately 80,000 clones, roughly 85% of them seen only once. As regards this clone: Its antigen remains unidentified.

CDR3 length: 16 amino acids. The junction had 8 bases not matched to a gene; V was cut back by 6 bases and J by 7 bases. Germline loops: CDR1 SGHTA, CDR2 FQGNSA. This chain joins TRBV7-2 and TRBJ2-1; TRBD2 aligns across 14 bases. Here the sequenced sample was CD4+ or CD8+ T cells sorted from blood, taken in a trial of the OX40 agonist ivuxolimab. The sequence was obtained from an adult with an advanced solid tumor such as melanoma, head and neck, liver or kidney cancer. CDR3 sequence (DNA): TGTGCCAGCAGACGACCGGGACTAGCGGGGGCTAATGAGCAGTTCTTC. Translating it yields CASRRPGLAGANEQFF.